This is a list of T cell receptor beta chains from one sample in a study of T cell repertoires in cytomegalovirus infection. No antigens are known for them. In TCRdb, the reads were re-called with MiXCR into one record per CDR3 protein. The table has around 900,000 distinct CDR3 sequences, approximately 31% seen once. The source material was cultured CD8+ T cells from PBMCs, sampled from culture after CMV antigen stimulation. The source of these receptors is a human donor in good health (CMV status not recorded). Some clones in this sample may be carry-over from other donors' samples. CDR3s leave out the opening cysteine and the closing phenylalanine or tryptophan. Fields, in order: CDR3 protein, CDR3 length, V gene, J gene.

CDR3 protein: ASSLAPPGSTDTQY; CDR3 length: 14; V gene: TRBV12-3/TRBV12-4; J gene: TRBJ2-3
CDR3 protein: ASSVKGGPEAF; CDR3 length: 11; V gene: TRBV25-1; J gene: TRBJ1-1
CDR3 protein: ASSPISLRENTEAF; CDR3 length: 14; V gene: TRBV19; J gene: TRBJ1-1
CDR3 protein: ASSEGTRHTEAF; CDR3 length: 12; V gene: TRBV6-1; J gene: TRBJ1-1
CDR3 protein: SASHKNYGYT; CDR3 length: 10; V gene: TRBV20-1; J gene: TRBJ1-2
CDR3 protein: AINTESDTQY; CDR3 length: 10; V gene: TRBV10-3; J gene: TRBJ2-3
CDR3 protein: ASSLTLTGDPSYEQY; CDR3 length: 15; V gene: TRBV5-7; J gene: TRBJ2-7
CDR3 protein: ASSSSAGELF; CDR3 length: 10; V gene: TRBV7-8; J gene: TRBJ2-2
CDR3 protein: ASSIYDPVRGSTGELF; CDR3 length: 16; V gene: TRBV19; J gene: TRBJ2-2
CDR3 protein: ASSLGAVTRDNEQF; CDR3 length: 14; V gene: TRBV28; J gene: TRBJ2-1
CDR3 protein: ASSQAIGTDTQY; CDR3 length: 12; V gene: TRBV4-2; J gene: TRBJ2-3
CDR3 protein: ASSLMHRVTETQY; CDR3 length: 13; V gene: TRBV5-5; J gene: TRBJ2-5
CDR3 protein: ASSWESGELF; CDR3 length: 10; V gene: TRBV27; J gene: TRBJ2-2
CDR3 protein: ASSVTGSNTEAF; CDR3 length: 12; V gene: TRBV10-1; J gene: TRBJ1-1
CDR3 protein: ASSPGTYATNEKLF; CDR3 length: 14; V gene: TRBV6-6; J gene: TRBJ1-4
CDR3 protein: ASSEAPIPGLIEEKLF; CDR3 length: 16; V gene: TRBV2; J gene: TRBJ1-4
CDR3 protein: ASSLVSGGASYNEQF; CDR3 length: 15; V gene: TRBV7-2; J gene: TRBJ2-1
CDR3 protein: SARDRQGAKNTQY; CDR3 length: 13; V gene: TRBV20-1; J gene: TRBJ2-3
CDR3 protein: VSSLIGPPSRENYGYT; CDR3 length: 16; V gene: TRBV7-4; J gene: TRBJ1-2
CDR3 protein: ASSYSITGGPYGYT; CDR3 length: 14; V gene: TRBV6-2/TRBV6-3; J gene: TRBJ1-2
CDR3 protein: ASSRQSYNEQF; CDR3 length: 11; V gene: TRBV19; J gene: TRBJ2-1
CDR3 protein: ASSQAPNEKLF; CDR3 length: 11; V gene: TRBV4-2; J gene: TRBJ1-4
CDR3 protein: ASSEGQLAIEKLF; CDR3 length: 13; V gene: TRBV11-2; J gene: TRBJ1-4
CDR3 protein: ASSLEGGVSEQF; CDR3 length: 12; V gene: TRBV6-1; J gene: TRBJ2-1
CDR3 protein: ASSYSFRDGYT; CDR3 length: 11; V gene: TRBV6-2/TRBV6-3; J gene: TRBJ1-2